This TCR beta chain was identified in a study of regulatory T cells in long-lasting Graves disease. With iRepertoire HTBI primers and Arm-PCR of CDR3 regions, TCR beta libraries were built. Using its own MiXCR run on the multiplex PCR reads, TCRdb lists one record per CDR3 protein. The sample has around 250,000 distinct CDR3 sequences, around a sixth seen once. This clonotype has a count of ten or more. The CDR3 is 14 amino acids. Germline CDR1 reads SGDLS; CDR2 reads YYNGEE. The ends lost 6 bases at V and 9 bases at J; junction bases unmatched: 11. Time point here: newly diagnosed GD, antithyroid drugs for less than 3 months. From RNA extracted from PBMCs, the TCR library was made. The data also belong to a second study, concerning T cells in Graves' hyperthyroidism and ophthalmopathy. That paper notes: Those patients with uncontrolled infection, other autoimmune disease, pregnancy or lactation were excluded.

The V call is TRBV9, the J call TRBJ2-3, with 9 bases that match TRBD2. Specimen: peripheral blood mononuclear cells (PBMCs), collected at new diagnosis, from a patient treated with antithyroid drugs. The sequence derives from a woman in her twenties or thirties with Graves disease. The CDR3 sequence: CASNPGLARWTQYF. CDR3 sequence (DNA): TGTGCCAGCAACCCGGGACTAGCCCGGTGGACGCAGTATTTT.